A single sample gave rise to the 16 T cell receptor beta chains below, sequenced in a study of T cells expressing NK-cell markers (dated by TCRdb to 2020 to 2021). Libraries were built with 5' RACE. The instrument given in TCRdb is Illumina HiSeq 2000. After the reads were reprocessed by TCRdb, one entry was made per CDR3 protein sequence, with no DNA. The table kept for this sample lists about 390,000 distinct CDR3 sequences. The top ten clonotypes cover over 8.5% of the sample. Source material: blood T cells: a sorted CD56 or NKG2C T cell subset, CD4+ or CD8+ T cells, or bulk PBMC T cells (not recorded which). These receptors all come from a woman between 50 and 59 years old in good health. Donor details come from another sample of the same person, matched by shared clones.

CDR3 residues: CASKRGLSYEQYF. The chain recombines TRBV6-5 with TRBJ2-7; the TCRdb D gene call, TRBD2, has no DNA to confirm it. This CDR3 is 13 amino acids long. In germline, CDR1 is MNHEY, CDR2 SVGAGI.

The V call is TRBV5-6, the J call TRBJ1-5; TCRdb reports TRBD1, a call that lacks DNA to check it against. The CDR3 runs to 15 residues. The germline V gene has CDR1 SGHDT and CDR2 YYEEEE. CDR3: CASSLRQGSRQPQHF.

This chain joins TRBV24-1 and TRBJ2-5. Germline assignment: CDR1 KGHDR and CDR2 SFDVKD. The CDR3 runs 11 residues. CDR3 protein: CATAAGETQYF.

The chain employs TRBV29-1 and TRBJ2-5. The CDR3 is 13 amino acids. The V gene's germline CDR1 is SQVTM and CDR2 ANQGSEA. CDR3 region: CSAGIVVRETQYF. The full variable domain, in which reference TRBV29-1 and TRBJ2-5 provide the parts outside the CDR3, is SAVISQKPSRDICQRGTSLTIQCQVDSQVTMMFWYRQQPGQSLTLIATANQGSEATYESGFVIDKFPISRPNLTFSTLTVSNMSPEDSSIYLCSAGIVVRETQYFGPGTRLLVL.

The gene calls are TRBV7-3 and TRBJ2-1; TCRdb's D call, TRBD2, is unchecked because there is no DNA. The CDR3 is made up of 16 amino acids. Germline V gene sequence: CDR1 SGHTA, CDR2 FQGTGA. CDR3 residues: CASSSLAGGGYNEQFF.

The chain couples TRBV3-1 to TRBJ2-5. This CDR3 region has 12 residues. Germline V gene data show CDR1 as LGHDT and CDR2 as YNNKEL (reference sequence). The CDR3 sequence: CASSQGYVDQYF.

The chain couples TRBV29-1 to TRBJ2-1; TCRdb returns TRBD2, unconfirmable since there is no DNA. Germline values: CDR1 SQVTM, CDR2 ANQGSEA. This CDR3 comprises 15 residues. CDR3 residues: CSAREGEGRYNEQFF.

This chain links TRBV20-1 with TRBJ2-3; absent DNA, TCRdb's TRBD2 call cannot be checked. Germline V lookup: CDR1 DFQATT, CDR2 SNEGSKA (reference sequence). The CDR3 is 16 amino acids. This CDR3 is CSAPITSGGRTDTQYF.

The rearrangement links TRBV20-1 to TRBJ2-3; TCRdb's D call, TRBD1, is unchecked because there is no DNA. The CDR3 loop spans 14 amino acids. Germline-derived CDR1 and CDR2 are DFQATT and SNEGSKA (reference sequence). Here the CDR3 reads CSAAGPTTPDTQYF.

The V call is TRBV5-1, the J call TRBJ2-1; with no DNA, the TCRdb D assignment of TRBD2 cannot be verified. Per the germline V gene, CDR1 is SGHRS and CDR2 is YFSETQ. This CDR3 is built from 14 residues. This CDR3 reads CASSFGGVVDEQFF.

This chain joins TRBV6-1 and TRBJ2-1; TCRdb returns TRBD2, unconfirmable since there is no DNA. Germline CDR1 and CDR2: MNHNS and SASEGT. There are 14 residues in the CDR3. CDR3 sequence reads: CASSEQAEGDEQFF.

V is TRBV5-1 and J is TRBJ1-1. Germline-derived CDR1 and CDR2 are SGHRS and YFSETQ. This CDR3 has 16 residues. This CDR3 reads CASSLDPVGINTEAFF. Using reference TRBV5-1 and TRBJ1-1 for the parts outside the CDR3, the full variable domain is KAGVTQTPRYLIKTRGQQVTLSCSPISGHRSVSWYQQTPGQGLQFLFEYFSETQRNKGNFPGRFSGRQFSNSRSEMNVSTLELGDSALYLCASSLDPVGINTEAFFGQGTRLTVV.

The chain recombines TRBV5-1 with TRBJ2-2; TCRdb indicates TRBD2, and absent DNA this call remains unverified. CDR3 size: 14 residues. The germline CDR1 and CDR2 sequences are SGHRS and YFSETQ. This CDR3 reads CASSSWEERGELFF.

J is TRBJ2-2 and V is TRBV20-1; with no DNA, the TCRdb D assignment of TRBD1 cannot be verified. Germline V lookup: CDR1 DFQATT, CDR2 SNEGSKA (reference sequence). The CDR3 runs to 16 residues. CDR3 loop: CSARVVGGGSTGELFF.

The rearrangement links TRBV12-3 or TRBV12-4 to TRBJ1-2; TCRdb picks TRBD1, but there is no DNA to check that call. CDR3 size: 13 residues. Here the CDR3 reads CASSRDLTRGYTF.

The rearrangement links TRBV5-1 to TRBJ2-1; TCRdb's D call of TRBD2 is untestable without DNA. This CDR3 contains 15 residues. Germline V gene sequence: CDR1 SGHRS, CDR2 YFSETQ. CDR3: CASSIWREGRNEQFF.